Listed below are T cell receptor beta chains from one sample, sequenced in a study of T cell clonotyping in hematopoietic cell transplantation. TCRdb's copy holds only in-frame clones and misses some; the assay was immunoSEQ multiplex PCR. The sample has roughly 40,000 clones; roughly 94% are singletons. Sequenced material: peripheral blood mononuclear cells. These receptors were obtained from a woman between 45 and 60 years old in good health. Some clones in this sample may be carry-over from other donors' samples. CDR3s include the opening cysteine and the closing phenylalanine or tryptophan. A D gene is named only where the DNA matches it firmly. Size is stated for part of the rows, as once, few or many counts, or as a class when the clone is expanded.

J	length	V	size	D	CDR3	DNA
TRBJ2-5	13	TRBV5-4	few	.	CASSQQGGETQYF	TGTGCCAGCAGCCAACAGGGGGGGGAGACCCAGTACTTC
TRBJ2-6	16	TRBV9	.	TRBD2	CASSPRSGVGANVLTF	TGTGCGAGCTCCCCCAGGAGCGGGGTTGGGGCCAACGTCCTGACTTTC
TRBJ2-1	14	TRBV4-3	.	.	CASSQDRQGGEQFF	TGCGCCAGCAGCCAAGATCGGCAGGGCGGTGAGCAGTTCTTC
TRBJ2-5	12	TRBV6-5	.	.	CASSYGSQTQYF	TGTGCCAGCAGTTACGGGAGCCAGACCCAGTACTTC
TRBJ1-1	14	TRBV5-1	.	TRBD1	CASSPGRGLTEAFF	TGCGCCAGCAGCCCCGGGAGGGGGCTTACTGAAGCTTTCTTT
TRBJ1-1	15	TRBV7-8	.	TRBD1	CASSPLQGAGGEAFF	TGTGCCAGCAGCCCTTTGCAGGGGGCCGGGGGTGAAGCTTTCTTT
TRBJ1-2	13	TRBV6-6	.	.	CASRRQDNYGYTF	TGTGCCAGCAGGCGACAGGATAACTATGGCTACACCTTC
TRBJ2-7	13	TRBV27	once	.	CASSFMGPYEQYF	TGTGCCAGCAGTTTCATGGGGCCCTACGAGCAGTACTTC
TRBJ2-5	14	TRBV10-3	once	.	CAISESNFQETQYF	TGTGCCATCAGTGAGTCTAATTTCCAAGAGACCCAGTACTTC
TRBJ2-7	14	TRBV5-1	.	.	CASSPMTASYEQYF	TGCGCCAGCAGCCCGATGACAGCATCCTACGAGCAGTACTTC
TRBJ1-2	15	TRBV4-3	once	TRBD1	CASSQDRGTGGGYTF	TGCGCCAGCAGCCAAGATCGCGGGACAGGAGGTGGCTACACCTTC
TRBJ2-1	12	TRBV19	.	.	CASSRNYNEQFF	TGTGCCAGTAGTCGGAACTACAATGAGCAGTTCTTC
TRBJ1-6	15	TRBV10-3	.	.	CAISEGSSYNSPLHF	TGTGCCATCTCCGAGGGGAGCTCCTATAATTCACCCCTCCACTTT
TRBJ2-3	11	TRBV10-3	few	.	CAISEMDTQYF	TGTGCCATCAGTGAAATGGATACGCAGTATTTT
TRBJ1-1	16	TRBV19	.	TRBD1	CASSMLTGTLNTEAFF	TGTGCCAGTAGTATGTTGACAGGGACTTTGAACACTGAAGCTTTCTTT
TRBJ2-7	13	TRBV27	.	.	CASSFREAYEQYF	TGTGCCAGCAGTTTCAGGGAGGCCTACGAGCAGTACTTC